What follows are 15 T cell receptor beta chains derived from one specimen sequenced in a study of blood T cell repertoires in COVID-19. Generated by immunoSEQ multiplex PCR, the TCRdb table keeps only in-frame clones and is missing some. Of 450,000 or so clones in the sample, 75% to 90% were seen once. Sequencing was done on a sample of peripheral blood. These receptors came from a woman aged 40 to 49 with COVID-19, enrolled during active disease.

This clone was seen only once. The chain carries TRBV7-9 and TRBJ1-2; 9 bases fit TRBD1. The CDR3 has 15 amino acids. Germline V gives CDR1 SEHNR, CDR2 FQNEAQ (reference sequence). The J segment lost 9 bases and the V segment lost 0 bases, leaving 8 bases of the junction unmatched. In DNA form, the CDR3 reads TGTGCCAGCAGCTTAGCTGGGACAGGGAAGGCGAGCTACACCTTC. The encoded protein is CASSLAGTGKASYTF.

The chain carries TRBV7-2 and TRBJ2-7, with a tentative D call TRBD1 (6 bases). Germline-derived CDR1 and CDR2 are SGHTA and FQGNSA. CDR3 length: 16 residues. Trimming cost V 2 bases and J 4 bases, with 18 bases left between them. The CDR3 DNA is TGTGCCAGCAGCTTATTAGGGGGAGCAACTCGATACGAGCAGTACTTC. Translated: CASSLLGGATRYEQYF.

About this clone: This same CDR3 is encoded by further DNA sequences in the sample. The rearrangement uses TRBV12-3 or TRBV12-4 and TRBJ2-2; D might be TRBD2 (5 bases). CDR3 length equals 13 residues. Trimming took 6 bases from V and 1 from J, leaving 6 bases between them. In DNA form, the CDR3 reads TGTGCCAGCAGCCGGGGGAACACCGGGGAGCTGTTTTTT. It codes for CASSRGNTGELFF.

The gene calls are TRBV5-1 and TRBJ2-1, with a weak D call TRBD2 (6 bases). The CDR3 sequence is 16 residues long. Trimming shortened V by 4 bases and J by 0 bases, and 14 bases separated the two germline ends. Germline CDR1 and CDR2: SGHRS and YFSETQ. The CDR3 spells CASSPRDWSSYNEQFF. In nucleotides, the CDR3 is TGCGCCAGCAGCCCAAGGGACTGGAGCTCCTACAATGAGCAGTTCTTC. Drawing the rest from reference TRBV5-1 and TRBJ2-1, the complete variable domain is KAGVTQTPRYLIKTRGQQVTLSCSPISGHRSVSWYQQTPGQGLQFLFEYFSETQRNKGNFPGRFSGRQFSNSRSEMNVSTLELGDSALYLCASSPRDWSSYNEQFFGPGTRLTVL.

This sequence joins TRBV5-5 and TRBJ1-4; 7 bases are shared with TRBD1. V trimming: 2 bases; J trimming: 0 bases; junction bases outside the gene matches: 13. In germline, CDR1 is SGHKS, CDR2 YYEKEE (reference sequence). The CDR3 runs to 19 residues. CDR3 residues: CASSFGQATLLATNEKLFF. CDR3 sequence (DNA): TGTGCCAGCAGCTTTGGACAGGCCACTTTACTTGCAACTAATGAAAAACTGTTTTTT.

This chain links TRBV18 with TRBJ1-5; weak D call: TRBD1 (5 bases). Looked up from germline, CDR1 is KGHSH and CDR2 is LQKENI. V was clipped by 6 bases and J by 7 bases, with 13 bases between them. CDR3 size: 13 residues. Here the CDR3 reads CASSPGLDQPQHF. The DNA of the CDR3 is TGTGCCAGCTCGCCAGGGCTTGACCAGCCCCAGCATTTT.

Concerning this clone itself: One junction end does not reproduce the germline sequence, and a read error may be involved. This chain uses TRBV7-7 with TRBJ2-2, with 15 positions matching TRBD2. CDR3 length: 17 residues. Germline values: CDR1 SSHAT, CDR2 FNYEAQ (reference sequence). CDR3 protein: CASSYGLAGGPGGELFF. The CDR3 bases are TGTGCTAGCAGCTATGGACTAGCGGGGGGGCCTGGCGGGGAGCTGTTTTTT. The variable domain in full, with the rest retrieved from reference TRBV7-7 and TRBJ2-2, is GAGVSQSPRYKVTKRGQDVTLRCDPISSHATLYWYQQALGQGPEFLTYFNYEAQPDKSGLPSDRFSAERPEGSISTLTIQRTEQRDSAMYRCASSYGLAGGPGGELFFGEGSRLTVL.

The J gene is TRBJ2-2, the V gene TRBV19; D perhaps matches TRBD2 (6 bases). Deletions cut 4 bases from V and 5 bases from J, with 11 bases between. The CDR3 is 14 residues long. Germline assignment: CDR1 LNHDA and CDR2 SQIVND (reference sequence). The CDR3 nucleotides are TGTGCCAGTAGTACCGGGGCGGGGACCGGGGAGCTGTTTTTT. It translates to CASSTGAGTGELFF.

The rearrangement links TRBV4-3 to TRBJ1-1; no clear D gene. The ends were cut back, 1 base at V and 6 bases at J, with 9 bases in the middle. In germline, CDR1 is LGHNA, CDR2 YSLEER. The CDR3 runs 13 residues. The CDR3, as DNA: TGCGCCAGCAGCCAAGTGCCCGGGTCTGAAGCTTTCTTT. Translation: CASSQVPGSEAFF.

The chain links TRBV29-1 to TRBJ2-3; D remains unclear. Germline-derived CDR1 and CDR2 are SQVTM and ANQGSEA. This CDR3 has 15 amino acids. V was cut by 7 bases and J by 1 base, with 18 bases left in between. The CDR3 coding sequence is TGCAGCGCCCCTTTACTGCCCGTCGGCACAGATACGCAGTATTTT. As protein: CSAPLLPVGTDTQYF.

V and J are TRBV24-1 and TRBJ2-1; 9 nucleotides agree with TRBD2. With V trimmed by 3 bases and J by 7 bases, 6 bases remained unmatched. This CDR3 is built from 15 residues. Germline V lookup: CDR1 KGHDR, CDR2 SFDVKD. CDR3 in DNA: TGTGCCACCAGTGATCCTGGGACTAGCTCTAATGAGCAGTTCTTC. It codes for CATSDPGTSSNEQFF.

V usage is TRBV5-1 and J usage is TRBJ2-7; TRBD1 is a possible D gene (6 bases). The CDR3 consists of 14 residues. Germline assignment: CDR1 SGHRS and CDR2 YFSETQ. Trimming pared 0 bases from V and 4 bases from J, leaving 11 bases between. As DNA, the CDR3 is TGCGCCAGCAGCTTGGGGGCAGGGGTATACGAGCAGTACTTC. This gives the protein CASSLGAGVYEQYF. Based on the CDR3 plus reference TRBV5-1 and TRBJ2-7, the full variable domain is KAGVTQTPRYLIKTRGQQVTLSCSPISGHRSVSWYQQTPGQGLQFLFEYFSETQRNKGNFPGRFSGRQFSNSRSEMNVSTLELGDSALYLCASSLGAGVYEQYFGPGTRLTVT.

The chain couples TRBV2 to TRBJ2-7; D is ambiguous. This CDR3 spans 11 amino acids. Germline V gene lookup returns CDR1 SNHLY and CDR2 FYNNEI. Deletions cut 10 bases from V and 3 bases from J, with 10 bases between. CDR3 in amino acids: CATLLDYEQYF. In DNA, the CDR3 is TGTGCCACCCTACTCGACTACGAGCAGTACTTC.

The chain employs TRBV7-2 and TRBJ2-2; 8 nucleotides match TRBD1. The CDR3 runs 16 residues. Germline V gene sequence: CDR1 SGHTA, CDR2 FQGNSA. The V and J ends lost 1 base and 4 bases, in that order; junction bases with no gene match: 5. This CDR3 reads CASSLGTGFGTGELFF. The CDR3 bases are TGTGCCAGCAGCTTAGGGACAGGGTTTGGCACCGGGGAGCTGTTTTTT.

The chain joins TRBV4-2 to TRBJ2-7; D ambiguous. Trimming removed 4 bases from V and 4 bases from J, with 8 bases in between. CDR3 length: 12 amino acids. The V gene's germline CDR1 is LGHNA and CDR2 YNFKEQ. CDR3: CASSRSQYEQYF. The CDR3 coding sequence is TGTGCCAGCAGCCGATCACAGTACGAGCAGTACTTC.